Listed here are 18 T cell receptor beta chains from one sample, sequenced in a study of radiation and T cells in renal cell carcinoma. TCRdb keeps only in-frame clones here, not all; method: immunoSEQ multiplex PCR. The sample lists some 150,000 clones, 75% to 90% occurring once. Time point indicated: baseline pretreatment blood. Treatment specified: 15 Gy SBRT to primary tumor, nephrectomy 4 weeks later. The sample here was blood, taken from a patient whose treatment included radiotherapy and nephrectomy. The receptors were sampled from a woman aged 45-65 years with renal cell carcinoma.

This CDR3 reads CASSLARDTVGEKLFF. CDR3 DNA: TGTGCCAGCAGCTTAGCGAGGGACACCGTTGGTGAAAAACTGTTTTTT. V and J are TRBV7-2 and TRBJ1-4; the D gene is possibly TRBD1 (6 bases). V was cut by 0 bases and J by 7 bases, with 15 bases left in between. The length of the CDR3 is 16 residues. Germline-derived CDR1 and CDR2 are SGHTA and FQGNSA. The full variable domain, rest sourced from reference TRBV7-2 and TRBJ1-4, is GAGVSQSPSNKVTEKGKDVELRCDPISGHTALYWYRQSLGQGLEFLIYFQGNSAPDKSGLPSDRFSAERTGGSVSTLTIQRTQQEDSAVYLCASSLARDTVGEKLFFGSGTQLSVL.

The CDR3 region is CSAPGQGNTDTQYF. In DNA, the CDR3 is TGCAGCGCCCCGGGACAGGGGAACACAGATACGCAGTATTTT. V gene TRBV29-1 combines with J gene TRBJ2-3; TRBD1 aligns across 10 bases. CDR1 is SQVTM, CDR2 ANQGSEA, per germline. This CDR3 comprises 14 residues. With 7 bases clipped from V and 2 bases from J, the junction kept 6 bases outside the gene matches.

J is TRBJ2-7 and V is TRBV25-1, with 7 bases lining up with TRBD1. J gave up 1 base and V 6 bases, and 3 bases lay outside the gene matches. The CDR3 contains 13 residues. The V gene's germline CDR1 is MGHDK and CDR2 SYGVNS. The CDR3 region is CASREQGSYEQYF. In DNA, the CDR3 is TGTGCCAGCAGAGAACAGGGGTCCTACGAGCAGTACTTC.

The chain employs TRBV30 and TRBJ2-7; 9 bases are a match to TRBD1. Trimming cost V 7 bases and J 5 bases; bases outside gene matches: 15. The CDR3 contains 15 residues. The germline V gene has CDR1 GTSNPN and CDR2 SVGIG (reference sequence). CDR3 coding DNA: TGTGCCTCCGAGGCAGGGACAGGGAATGAGAACGAGCAGTACTTC. Protein: CASEAGTGNENEQYF.

The gene calls are TRBV5-7 and TRBJ2-2, with TRBD1 matching 9 bases. TRBV5-7 is identified as an open reading frame with a role that is uncertain. This CDR3 spans 14 amino acids. Unmatched junction bases numbered 1, after V lost 3 bases and J lost 4 bases. The CDR3 loop reads CASSWDRATGELFF. The CDR3 DNA follows: TGTGCCAGCAGCTGGGACAGGGCCACCGGGGAGCTGTTTTTT.

The chain employs TRBV6-5 and TRBJ1-1; D might be TRBD1 (5 bases). The ends were cut back, 5 bases at V and 6 bases at J, with 16 bases in the middle. Per germline, CDR1 MNHEY and CDR2 SVGAGI. CDR3 length: 14 residues. CDR3 in amino acids: CASSRSTVQAEAFF. In nucleotides, the CDR3 is TGTGCCAGCAGTCGATCCACTGTACAGGCTGAAGCTTTCTTT.

The table lists this clone with a count of one. The chain recombines TRBV4-3 with TRBJ1-1; D unresolved. V was trimmed by 1 base and J by 1 base, leaving 7 bases between them. The CDR3 sequence is 14 residues long. CDR1 and CDR2 from the germline V gene are LGHNA and YSLEER. CDR3 protein: CASSQGYKNTEAFF. Here the CDR3 DNA reads TGCGCCAGCAGCCAAGGATACAAGAACACTGAAGCTTTCTTT.

The sample holds one count of this clone. V usage is TRBV7-2 and J usage is TRBJ2-6, with D possibly TRBD1 on 7 matching bases. CDR1 and CDR2 (germline): SGHTA, FQGNSA. The CDR3 extends over 17 amino acids. V gave up 5 bases and J gave up 2 bases, with 16 bases separating them. The DNA of the CDR3 is TGTGCCAGCAGCCAGGGGCCCAGGGGGGCTGGGGCCAACGTCCTGACTTTC. Protein sequence: CASSQGPRGAGANVLTF.

This sequence joins TRBV7-2 and TRBJ1-5; D possibly corresponds to TRBD1 (5 bases). Trimming took off 4 bases at V and 4 bases at J, with 5 bases between the two ends. The CDR3 has 12 residues. In germline, CDR1 is SGHTA, CDR2 FQGNSA. CDR3 loop: CASSYRNQPQHF. Here the CDR3 DNA reads TGTGCCAGCAGCTACAGGAATCAGCCCCAGCATTTT.

A word on this clone: One end of the junction fails to match germline, which may point to a read error. J is TRBJ2-5 and V is TRBV30; weak D call: TRBD2 (6 bases). Germline loops: CDR1 GTSNPN, CDR2 SVGIG (reference sequence). The CDR3 covers 12 residues. In DNA, the CDR3 is TGTGCCTGGAGTGGGGGGGAAGAGGCCCAGTACTTC. It yields the protein CAWSGGEEAQYF.

The V gene is TRBV15, the J gene TRBJ2-5, with 9 nucleotides matching TRBD1. There are 15 residues in the CDR3. J lost 1 base, V lost 3 bases, and 3 bases had no gene match. Per germline, CDR1 LNHNV and CDR2 YYDKDF (reference sequence). The CDR3 nucleotides are TGTGCCACCAGCAGGGACAGGGGAGGCCAAGAGACCCAGTACTTC. This encodes CATSRDRGGQETQYF.

The V and J genes are TRBV7-9 and TRBJ1-1; TRBD1 matches at 9 bases. Germline assignment: CDR1 SEHNR and CDR2 FQNEAQ (reference sequence). The CDR3 contains 15 residues. After removal of 4 bases from V and 4 bases from J, the junction contained 7 bases not matched to a gene. The CDR3 sequence is CASSSSTGGVTEAFF. CDR3 DNA: TGTGCCAGCAGCTCCTCGACAGGGGGGGTCACTGAAGCTTTCTTT.

V and J are TRBV6-1 and TRBJ1-2; D is undetermined. This CDR3 contains 14 residues. Germline V gives CDR1 MNHNS, CDR2 SASEGT. Trimming removed 6 bases at V and 8 bases at J, with 19 bases between. CDR3 in amino acids: CASSDPDGGRGYTF. The CDR3 DNA reads TGTGCCAGCAGCGACCCCGACGGAGGAAGGGGCTACACCTTC.

J is TRBJ1-1 and V is TRBV9; tentatively, D is TRBD1 (6 bases). The CDR3 has 15 residues. Germline CDR1 and CDR2: SGDLS and YYNGEE. V was trimmed by 4 bases and J by 0 bases, leaving 13 bases between them. The CDR3 nucleotides read TGTGCCAGCAGCCCGAGGACAGACATGAACACTGAAGCTTTCTTT. It specifies CASSPRTDMNTEAFF.

This clone is medium-sized by share. The CDR3 DNA is TGTGCCAGCAGCCACCGGGTTAGGGCTCAAACCGGGGAGCTGTTTTTT. It specifies CASSHRVRAQTGELFF. This chain joins TRBV28 and TRBJ2-2; D gene uncertain. The germline V gene encodes CDR1 MDHEN and CDR2 SYDVKM. With 6 bases removed from V and 5 bases from J, the gap between germline ends came to 19 bases. The CDR3 runs 16 residues. Full variable domain (rest looked up from reference TRBV28 and TRBJ2-2): DVKVTQSSRYLVKRTGEKVFLECVQDMDHENMFWYRQDPGLGLRLIYFSYDVKMKEKGDIPEGYSVSREKKERFSLILESASTNQTSMYLCASSHRVRAQTGELFFGEGSRLTVL.

The V gene is TRBV27, the J gene TRBJ1-2; D not certain. Germline CDR1 is MNHEY and CDR2 is SMNVEV (reference sequence). The CDR3 extends over 15 amino acids. V lost 4 bases, J lost 4 bases, and 16 bases lay in between. The CDR3 sequence is CASSSRALSPYGYTF. The CDR3 DNA follows: TGTGCCAGCAGTTCCCGTGCCCTTAGCCCCTATGGCTACACCTTC.

V and J are TRBV9 and TRBJ2-3; D unclear. Germline CDR1 reads SGDLS; CDR2 reads YYNGEE. The CDR3 is made up of 12 amino acids. V lost 0 bases to trimming and J lost 6 bases, with 5 bases between them. The DNA of the CDR3 is TGTGCCAGCAGCGTAGGTTCGGATACGCAGTATTTT. Protein: CASSVGSDTQYF.

The chain recombines TRBV25-1 with TRBJ2-2; TRBD1 agrees at 9 bases. The CDR3 length is 15 residues. With V trimmed by 6 bases and J by 6 bases, 8 bases remained unmatched. CDR1 MGHDK and CDR2 SYGVNS come from the germline V gene. The CDR3 DNA reads as TGTGCCAGCAGGGATCGAGGGACAGGGCCCGGGGAGCTGTTTTTT. It yields the protein CASRDRGTGPGELFF.